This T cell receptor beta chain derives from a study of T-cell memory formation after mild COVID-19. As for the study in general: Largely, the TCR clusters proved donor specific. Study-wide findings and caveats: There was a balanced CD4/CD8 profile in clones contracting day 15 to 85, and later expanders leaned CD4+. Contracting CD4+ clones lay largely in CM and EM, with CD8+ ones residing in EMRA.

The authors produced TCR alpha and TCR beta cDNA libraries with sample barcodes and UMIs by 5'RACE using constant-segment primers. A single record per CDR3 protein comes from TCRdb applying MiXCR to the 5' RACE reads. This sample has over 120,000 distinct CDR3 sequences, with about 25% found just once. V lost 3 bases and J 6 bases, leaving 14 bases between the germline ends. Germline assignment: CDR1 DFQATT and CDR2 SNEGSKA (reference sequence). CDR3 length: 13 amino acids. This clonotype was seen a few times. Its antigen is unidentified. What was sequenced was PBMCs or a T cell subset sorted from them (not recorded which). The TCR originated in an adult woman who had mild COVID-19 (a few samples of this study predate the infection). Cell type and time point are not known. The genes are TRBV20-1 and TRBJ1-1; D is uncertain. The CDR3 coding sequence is TGCAGTGCTAGGAGGCCTACGGGCCCTGAAGCTTTCTTT. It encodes CSARRPTGPEAFF.